Listed below are T cell receptor beta chains from one sample, sequenced in a study of T cells after yellow fever vaccination. TCRdb independently ran MiXCR on the 5' RACE reads; one entry per CDR3 protein. The data show roughly 11,000 distinct CDR3 sequences, with roughly 6% seen just once and 0.93% held by the top ten. The sequencing here drew on PBMCs, either bulk or a sorted T-cell subset (CD4+, CD8+, memory, or dextramer-sorted; not recorded which), taken on the day of the yellow fever booster vaccination. The receptor set was obtained from a man between 25 and 39 years old who received the YFV17D yellow fever vaccine. Both conserved end residues are part of each CDR3. A D gene is named only where the DNA matches it firmly. A clone size is listed for some rows: how often the clone was seen (once, few, many), or a class if it is expanded.

CDR3aa	CDR3nt	v_gene	d_gene	abundance	j_gene
CASSQGTGSVEQYF	TGCGCCAGCAGCCAAGGGACAGGGTCTGTCGAGCAGTACTTC	TRBV4-1	TRBD1	many	TRBJ2-7
CASNIPGHLSGANVLTF	TGTGCCAGTAACATCCCGGGACACCTTTCTGGGGCCAACGTCCTGACTTTC	TRBV19	-	many	TRBJ2-6
CASSSGRNQPQHF	TGTGCCAGCAGTTCAGGCCGCAATCAGCCCCAGCATTTT	TRBV12-3/TRBV12-4	-	many	TRBJ1-5
CASSLGRDQPQHF	TGTGCCAGCAGCTTAGGGAGGGATCAGCCCCAGCATTTT	TRBV7-2	-	-	TRBJ1-5
CATSRDGRTDEQFF	TGTGCCACCAGCAGAGATGGAAGGACTGATGAGCAGTTCTTC	TRBV15	-	many	TRBJ2-1
CASSGTSGRALYEQFF	TGTGCCAGCAGTGGGACTAGCGGGAGGGCCTTGTATGAGCAGTTCTTC	TRBV14	TRBD2	many	TRBJ2-1
CASSQPGLVGEQFF	TGCGCCAGCAGCCAACCGGGACTAGTGGGTGAGCAGTTCTTC	TRBV4-3	TRBD2	medium-sized	TRBJ2-1
CASRETGSMAGANVLTF	TGTGCCAGTAGGGAGACAGGGAGCATGGCTGGGGCCAACGTCCTGACTTTC	TRBV19	TRBD1	many	TRBJ2-6
CAISPGLLSYEQYF	TGTGCCATCAGCCCCGGACTGCTCTCCTACGAGCAGTACTTC	TRBV7-8	-	-	TRBJ2-7
CAIRGQGVEKLFF	TGTGCCATCAGGGGACAGGGGGTCGAAAAACTGTTTTTT	TRBV10-3	TRBD1	medium-sized	TRBJ1-4
CASSRGLAGVEQFF	TGTGCCAGCAGCCGGGGACTAGCGGGAGTTGAGCAGTTCTTC	TRBV3-1	TRBD2	many	TRBJ2-1
CASSLNGREQFF	TGTGCCAGCAGCTTAAATGGGCGTGAGCAGTTCTTC	TRBV7-2	-	many	TRBJ2-1
CASSEGASGKGTQYF	TGTGCCAGCAGTGAAGGAGCTAGCGGGAAGGGGACCCAGTACTTC	TRBV2	TRBD2	many	TRBJ2-5
CASSGTGDHQPQHF	TGTGCCAGCAGTGGGACAGGCGACCATCAGCCCCAGCATTTT	TRBV27	TRBD1	many	TRBJ1-5
CASSPTSGPTDTQYF	TGTGCCAGCAGCCCGACTAGCGGACCCACAGATACGCAGTATTTT	TRBV7-6	TRBD2	medium-sized	TRBJ2-3
CASSEQGNANTGELFF	TGTGCCAGCAGCGAACAGGGTAACGCGAACACCGGGGAGCTGTTTTTT	TRBV9	-	many	TRBJ2-2
CASTAVTGDGETQYF	TGCGCCAGCACTGCGGTGACAGGGGACGGGGAGACCCAGTACTTC	TRBV5-1	TRBD1	medium-sized	TRBJ2-5
CASSSRRSPGYEQYF	TGTGCCAGCAGCTCCCGCAGGTCCCCCGGATACGAGCAGTACTTC	TRBV7-6	-	many	TRBJ2-7
CAICAPGLAGGSTDTQYF	TGTGCCATCTGTGCTCCGGGACTAGCGGGAGGAAGCACAGATACGCAGTATTTT	TRBV10-3	TRBD2	few	TRBJ2-3
CASGLGEGDSPLHF	TGTGCTAGTGGTTTAGGAGAGGGGGATTCACCCCTCCACTTT	TRBV12-5	-	medium-sized	TRBJ1-6
CASSQSSLRDRAYNEQFF	TGTGCCAGCAGCCAATCCTCTCTCCGGGACAGGGCTTACAATGAGCAGTTCTTC	TRBV4-2	TRBD1	many	TRBJ2-1
CASSFLAGGGNEQFF	TGCGCCAGCAGCTTTCTAGCGGGAGGAGGAAATGAGCAGTTCTTC	TRBV5-1	TRBD2	many	TRBJ2-1
CASSWGGQGRNEQFF	TGTGCCAGCAGCTGGGGCGGACAGGGTAGGAATGAGCAGTTCTTC	TRBV7-2	TRBD1	once	TRBJ2-1
CASTQYEQYF	TGTGCCAGCACCCAATACGAGCAGTACTTC	TRBV2	-	medium-sized	TRBJ2-7
CASTLRGSSGSLWSEQYF	TGTGCCAGCACCCTAAGAGGGTCTAGCGGGAGTTTATGGAGCGAGCAGTACTTC	TRBV6-2/TRBV6-3	TRBD2	many	TRBJ2-7
CAISESLRAGVDGYTF	TGTGCCATCAGTGAGTCTCTTAGGGCCGGGGTTGATGGCTACACCTTC	TRBV10-3	-	many	TRBJ1-2
CAILTQGPSIFNEQFF	TGTGCCATCCTTACTCAGGGACCTAGCATTTTTAATGAGCAGTTCTTC	TRBV6-2/TRBV6-3	-	medium-sized	TRBJ2-1
CASSADRQGLYTF	TGTGCCAGCAGTGCCGACCGACAGGGCCTCTACACCTTC	TRBV2	TRBD1	many	TRBJ1-2
CSGGGADTEAFF	TGCAGCGGGGGGGGCGCGGACACTGAAGCTTTCTTT	TRBV29-1	-	medium-sized	TRBJ1-1
CASSLSLSTGKNEKLFF	TGTGCCAGCAGTCTGAGTTTATCGACAGGGAAGAATGAAAAACTGTTTTTT	TRBV28	TRBD1	medium-sized	TRBJ1-4
CASSSGQNYGYTF	TGTGCCAGCAGCTCGGGACAGAACTATGGCTACACCTTC	TRBV7-8	TRBD1	many	TRBJ1-2